Included here is one T cell receptor (beta chain) sequence, with context. This sample stems from a study of blood T cell repertoires in COVID-19. For the study at large: COVID-19 samples collected from the United States, Italy and Spain covered acute and convalescent phases. Sample material is recorded as cDNA or gDNA derived from T cells, B-cell-depleted T cells, or PBMCs.

Clones were sequenced by immunoSEQ multiplex PCR, and TCRdb holds only the in-frame ones, with some missing. The table lists a few hundred thousand clones, roughly 87% of them singletons. V dropped 0 bases and J dropped 4 bases, with 16 bases sitting between them. The germline V gene encodes CDR1 MGHRA and CDR2 YSYEKL. The CDR3 has 16 residues. The origin of this receptor is a young man with active or convalescent COVID-19. The sequenced sample was peripheral blood. The chain employs TRBV4-1 and TRBJ2-7; TRBD2 might be the D (5 bases). CDR3 in amino acids: CASSQETGNGDYEQYF. The CDR3 DNA reads as TGCGCCAGCAGCCAAGAAACCGGGAACGGGGATTACGAGCAGTACTTC.